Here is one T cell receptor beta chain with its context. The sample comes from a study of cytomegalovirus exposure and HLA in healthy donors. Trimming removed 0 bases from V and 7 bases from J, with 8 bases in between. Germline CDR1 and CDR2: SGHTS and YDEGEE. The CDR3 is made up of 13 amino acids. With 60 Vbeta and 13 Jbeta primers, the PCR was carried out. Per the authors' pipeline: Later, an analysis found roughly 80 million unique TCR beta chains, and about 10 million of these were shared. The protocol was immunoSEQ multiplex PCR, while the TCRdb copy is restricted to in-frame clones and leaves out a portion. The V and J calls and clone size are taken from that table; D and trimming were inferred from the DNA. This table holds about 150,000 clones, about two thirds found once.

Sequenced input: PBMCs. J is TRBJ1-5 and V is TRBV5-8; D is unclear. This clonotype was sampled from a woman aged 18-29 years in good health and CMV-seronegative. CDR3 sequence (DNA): TGTGCCAGCAGCTTGGCCGAGAGGCAGCCCCAGCATTTT. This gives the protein CASSLAERQPQHF.